These 18 T cell receptor beta chains originate from one sample sequenced in a study of post-analysis software for immune sequencing data. Study conclusions and caveats: Patients showed TRBV5-6, TRBV5-1 and TRBV20-1 among 4 or 5 TRBV segments more frequent than in controls.

Prepared TCR beta cDNA libraries contained unique molecular identifiers. TCRdb redid the calling of the PCR reads with MiXCR, one entry per CDR3 protein. This sample yields 700,000 to 900,000 distinct CDR3 sequences, of which about 43% are seen a single time; roughly 4.9% belongs to the top ten. The antigens for these receptors are not known. The sequenced sample consisted of blood. These receptors originate from a girl under 18 with multiple sclerosis.

The chain uses TRBV20-1 and TRBJ2-3; TRBD2 agrees at 10 bases. CDR3 length: 15 amino acids. Germline V gene data show CDR1 as DFQATT and CDR2 as SNEGSKA (reference sequence). The junction had 9 bases not matched to a gene; V was cut back by 6 bases and J by 3 bases. The CDR3 DNA reads as TGCAGTGCCGTCCTCACTAGCGGGGTAACAGATACGCAGTATTTT. It yields the protein CSAVLTSGVTDTQYF.

The rearrangement joins TRBV20-1 to TRBJ2-1, with no clear D. Germline V gene sequence: CDR1 DFQATT, CDR2 SNEGSKA (reference sequence). Trimming took off 3 bases at V and 3 bases at J, with 15 bases between the two ends. There are 15 residues in the CDR3. CDR3 in DNA: TGCAGTGCTAGCATTGGTCGGACGATCTACAATGAGCAGTTCTTC. It translates to CSASIGRTIYNEQFF.

The chain carries TRBV9 and TRBJ2-3; a weak D match, TRBD2 (6 bases). In germline, CDR1 is SGDLS, CDR2 YYNGEE. Trimming pared 0 bases from V and 2 bases from J, leaving 7 bases between. The CDR3 has 14 residues. The CDR3 coding sequence is TGTGCCAGCAGCGTAGGCGGGAACACAGATACGCAGTATTTT. Translated, it gives CASSVGGNTDTQYF.

The chain carries TRBV4-2 and TRBJ2-3; 7 bases match TRBD2. This CDR3 has 18 amino acids. V shed 4 bases, J shed 0 bases, and the junction held 13 bases outside the gene matches. Germline values: CDR1 LGHNA, CDR2 YNFKEQ. This chain's CDR3 is CASSPNSGLAVSTDTQYF. CDR3 coding DNA: TGTGCCAGCAGCCCGAACTCCGGGCTAGCGGTAAGCACAGATACGCAGTATTTT.

The chain joins TRBV5-1 to TRBJ2-1; a possible D gene is TRBD2 (7 bases). V lost 4 bases and J 7 bases, leaving 21 bases between the germline ends. Germline V gene lookup returns CDR1 SGHRS and CDR2 YFSETQ. CDR3 size: 16 residues. CDR3 in DNA: TGCGCCAGCAGCCCCGGACTAACTGGGGGGGCGAATGAGCAGTTCTTC. It translates to CASSPGLTGGANEQFF.

As for this clonotype: An end of the junction does not agree with germline; a read error may underlie this. The rearrangement links TRBV7-7 to TRBJ2-7; D might be TRBD2 (6 bases). Germline V gene data show CDR1 as SSHAT and CDR2 as FNYEAQ (reference sequence). CDR3 size: 14 residues. The CDR3 sequence: CASSFRDSIYEQYF. CDR3 DNA: TGTGCTAGCAGCTTCCGGGACTCGATCTACGAGCAGTACTTC.

The gene calls are TRBV4-2 and TRBJ2-7; 10 positions agree with TRBD2. With V trimmed by 0 bases and J by 5 bases, 13 bases remained unmatched. CDR3 size: 18 residues. The V gene's germline CDR1 is LGHNA and CDR2 YNFKEQ. The CDR3 DNA sequence: TGTGCCAGCAGCCAAGATCATCCCAACGCCCTAGCGGGAGACGAGCAGTACTTC. This encodes CASSQDHPNALAGDEQYF.

This chain joins TRBV20-1 and TRBJ2-5; D not certain. V gave up 6 bases and J gave up 9 bases, with 14 bases separating them. CDR1 DFQATT and CDR2 SNEGSKA come from the germline V gene (reference sequence). The CDR3 totals 11 residues. This chain's CDR3 is CSANTESAQYF. CDR3 in DNA: TGCAGTGCAAACACCGAATCGGCCCAGTACTTC.

This chain links TRBV20-1 with TRBJ1-6; maybe TRBD1 (5 bases). The V end was cut by 3 bases, the J end by 5 bases, with 11 bases between. The length of the CDR3 is 14 residues. Germline V gene lookup returns CDR1 DFQATT and CDR2 SNEGSKA (reference sequence). The CDR3 sequence: CSARPGRDNSPLHF. CDR3 coding DNA: TGCAGTGCTAGGCCGGGACGGGATAATTCACCCCTCCACTTT.

The CDR3 nucleotides read TGCGCCAGCAGCCAAGGCGTTGGGGATCAGCCCCAGCATTTT. Encoded protein: CASSQGVGDQPQHF. The chain is built from TRBV4-1 and TRBJ1-5; D not certain. Germline CDR1 reads MGHRA; CDR2 reads YSYEKL. Trimming took 1 base from V and 5 from J, leaving 9 bases between them. The CDR3 spans 14 residues.

The V call is TRBV20-1, the J call TRBJ2-1, with 9 bases fitting TRBD2. This CDR3 has 18 residues. In germline, CDR1 is DFQATT, CDR2 SNEGSKA (reference sequence). V dropped 5 bases and J dropped 2; count of bases not matched to a gene: 16. This CDR3 is CSAPNPSGTKGTYNEQFF. In DNA form, the CDR3 reads TGCAGTGCTCCAAACCCTAGCGGGACCAAAGGCACCTACAATGAGCAGTTCTTC.

This rearrangement joins TRBV20-1 to TRBJ2-4, with no clear D. The V gene's germline CDR1 is DFQATT and CDR2 SNEGSKA (reference sequence). The CDR3 consists of 13 residues. The V and J ends lost 8 bases and 5 bases respectively, with 16 bases between them. This CDR3 reads CSSPGDRENIQYF. CDR3 nucleotides: TGCAGTTCCCCAGGTGACCGGGAAAACATTCAGTACTTC.

The rearrangement links TRBV28 to TRBJ2-7; D perhaps matches TRBD2 (6 bases). From germline, CDR1 is MDHEN and CDR2 SYDVKM. V was shortened by 5 bases and J by 4 bases, with 15 bases between the two germline ends. The CDR3 length is 14 residues. The CDR3 sequence: CASSPGLTSYEQYF. The DNA of the CDR3 is TGTGCCAGCAGTCCTGGACTAACGTCGTACGAGCAGTACTTC.

The J gene is TRBJ1-1, the V gene TRBV6-5, with D perhaps matching TRBD1 (6 bases). This CDR3 region has 16 residues. CDR1 is MNHEY, CDR2 SVGAGI, per germline. In DNA form, the CDR3 reads TGTGTCACCGGGGGGACACTTACTGCTGACAACACTGAAGCTTTCTTT. Translation: CVTGGTLTADNTEAFF.

The rearrangement links TRBV10-3 to TRBJ1-1; D might be TRBD1 (6 bases). V gave up 5 bases and J gave up 4 bases, with 17 bases separating them. Germline CDR1 ENHRY, CDR2 SYGVKD. CDR3 length equals 15 residues. This chain's CDR3 is CAISTSGATSTEAFF. The DNA of the CDR3 is TGTGCCATCAGTACCTCAGGGGCCACTTCCACTGAAGCTTTCTTT.

The V and J genes are TRBV4-2 and TRBJ2-1, with D possibly TRBD2 on 6 matching bases. The CDR3 length is 17 residues. The V gene's germline CDR1 is LGHNA and CDR2 YNFKEQ. V dropped 0 bases and J dropped 7 bases, with 19 bases sitting between them. In DNA form, the CDR3 reads TGTGCCAGCAGCCAAGATTGGGGACTCCTCGCCTTTAATGAGCAGTTCTTC. It codes for CASSQDWGLLAFNEQFF.

This chain links TRBV4-3 with TRBJ2-5; 12 nucleotides match TRBD2. The J call could be wrong; TRBJ2-7 is a better fit for the DNA end. This CDR3 is built from 15 residues. Germline values: CDR1 LGHNA, CDR2 YSLEER. CDR3 in DNA: TGCGCCAGCAGCCCACAGGGACTAGCGGGCCACGAGCAGTACTTC. Amino acids: CASSPQGLAGHEQYF.

This clonotype was detected a few times. This chain uses TRBV6-2 or TRBV6-3 with TRBJ2-7; no reliable D call. Germline CDR1 reads MNHEY; CDR2 reads SVGEGT. The CDR3 is 15 amino acids. V was clipped by 5 bases and J by 2 bases, with 16 bases between them. The CDR3 nucleotides are TGTGCCAGCAGTACACCGGACCCGTTCCCCTACGAGCAGTACTTC. Translating gives CASSTPDPFPYEQYF.